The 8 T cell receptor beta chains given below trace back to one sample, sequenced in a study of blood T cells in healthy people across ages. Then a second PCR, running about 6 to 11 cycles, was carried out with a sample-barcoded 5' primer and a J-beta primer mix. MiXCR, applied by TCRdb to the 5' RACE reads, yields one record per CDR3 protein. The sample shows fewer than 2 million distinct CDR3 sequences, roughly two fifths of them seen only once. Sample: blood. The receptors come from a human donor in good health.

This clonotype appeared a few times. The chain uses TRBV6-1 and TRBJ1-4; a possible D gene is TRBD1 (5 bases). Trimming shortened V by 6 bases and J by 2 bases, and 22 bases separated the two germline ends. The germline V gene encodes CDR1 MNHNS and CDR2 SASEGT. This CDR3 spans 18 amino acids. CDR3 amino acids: CASSKLGRPSGTNEKLFF. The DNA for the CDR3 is TGTGCCAGCAGCAAATTGGGACGCCCCTCGGGGACTAATGAAAAACTGTTTTTT.

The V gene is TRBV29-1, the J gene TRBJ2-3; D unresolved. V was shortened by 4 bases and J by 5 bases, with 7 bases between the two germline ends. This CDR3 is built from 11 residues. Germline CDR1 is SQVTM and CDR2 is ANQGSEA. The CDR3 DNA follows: TGCAGCGTTGTCCGCAGAGATACGCAGTATTTT. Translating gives CSVVRRDTQYF.

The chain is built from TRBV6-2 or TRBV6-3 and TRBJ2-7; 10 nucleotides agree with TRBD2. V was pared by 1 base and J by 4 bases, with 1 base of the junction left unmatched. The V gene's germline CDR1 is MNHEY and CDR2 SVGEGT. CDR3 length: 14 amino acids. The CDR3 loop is CASSYWTSGYEQYF. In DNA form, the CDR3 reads TGTGCCAGCAGTTACTGGACTAGCGGTTACGAGCAGTACTTC.

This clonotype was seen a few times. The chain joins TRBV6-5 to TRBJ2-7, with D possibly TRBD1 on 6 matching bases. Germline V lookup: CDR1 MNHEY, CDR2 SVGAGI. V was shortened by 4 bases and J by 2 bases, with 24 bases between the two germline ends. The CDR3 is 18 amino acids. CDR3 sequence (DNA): TGTGCCAGCAGTTCTCCGGGACAAAATGTTCCGAGAACCTACGAGCAGTACTTC. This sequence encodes CASSSPGQNVPRTYEQYF.

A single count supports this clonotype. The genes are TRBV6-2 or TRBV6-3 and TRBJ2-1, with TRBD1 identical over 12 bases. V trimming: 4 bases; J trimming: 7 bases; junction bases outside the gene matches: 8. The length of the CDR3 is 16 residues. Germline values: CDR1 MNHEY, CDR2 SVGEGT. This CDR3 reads CASSSKRDRGLNEQFF. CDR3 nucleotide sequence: TGTGCCAGCAGTTCCAAGCGGGACAGGGGGCTTAATGAGCAGTTCTTC.

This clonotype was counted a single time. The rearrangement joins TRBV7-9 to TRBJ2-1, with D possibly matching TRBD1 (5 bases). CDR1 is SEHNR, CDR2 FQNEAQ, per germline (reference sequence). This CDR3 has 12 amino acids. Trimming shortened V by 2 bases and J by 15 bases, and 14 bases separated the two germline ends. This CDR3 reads CASSLSGPRVFF. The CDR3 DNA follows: TGTGCCAGCAGCTTATCCGGCCCCAGGGTGTTCTTC.

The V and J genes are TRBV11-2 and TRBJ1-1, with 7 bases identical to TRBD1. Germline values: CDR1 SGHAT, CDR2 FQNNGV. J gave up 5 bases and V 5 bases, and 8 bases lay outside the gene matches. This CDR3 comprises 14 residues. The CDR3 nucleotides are TGTGCCAGCAGCCCCGTCAGGGGGAGAACTGAAGCTTTCTTT. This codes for CASSPVRGRTEAFF.

CDR3 bases: TGTGCCATCAGTGTGGACGGGACCGAGATGAGGGGCTACACCTTC. Amino acid sequence: CAISVDGTEMRGYTF. J is TRBJ1-2 and V is TRBV10-3; possibly TRBD1 for D (5 bases). The germline gives CDR1 ENHRY, CDR2 SYGVKD. The CDR3 totals 15 residues. Trimming left V 4 bases short and J 8 bases short, with 20 bases between.